This passage covers 20 T cell receptor beta chains from one sample sequenced in a study of PD-L1 blockade in urothelial cancer. Assay: immunoSEQ multiplex PCR; the TCRdb copy retains only in-frame clones and omits some. The table shows tens of thousands of clones, with nearly 90% occurring only once. Sequenced material: PBMCs, taken around atezolizumab (anti-PD-L1) treatment. These TCRs come from a man in his 60s with urothelial cancer.

The gene calls are TRBV19 and TRBJ2-5, with 9 bases aligning to TRBD2. The CDR3 runs to 16 residues. Germline loops: CDR1 LNHDA, CDR2 SQIVND (reference sequence). J was trimmed by 4 bases and V by 4 bases; bases with no gene match: 10. The CDR3 bases are TGTGCCAGTAGTACTCCCGGGCTAGCGGGGAGAGAGACCCAGTACTTC. Protein product: CASSTPGLAGRETQYF.

CDR3 sequence (DNA): TGTGCCATCAGTGAGCCTGGAGGGCAGTTTAATGAAAAACTGTTTTTT. Amino acid sequence: CAISEPGGQFNEKLFF. This chain uses TRBV10-3 with TRBJ1-4, with unresolved D. V was cut by 2 bases and J by 4 bases, with 14 bases left in between. The length of the CDR3 is 16 residues. Germline values: CDR1 ENHRY, CDR2 SYGVKD.

The V gene is TRBV29-1, the J gene TRBJ2-7; tentative D call: TRBD1 (6 bases). The germline V gene has CDR1 SQVTM and CDR2 ANQGSEA. The CDR3 is 11 residues long. Trimming cost V 5 bases and J 3 bases, with 8 bases left between them. The CDR3 bases are TGCAGCGTTTCACAGGGCTACGAGCAGTACTTC. This gives the protein CSVSQGYEQYF.

This chain links TRBV12-5 with TRBJ1-2; TRBD1 matches at 7 bases. Germline loops: CDR1 LGHNT, CDR2 FRNRAP. V lost 6 bases and J lost 4; bases outside the gene matches: 11. This CDR3 spans 15 amino acids. In DNA form, the CDR3 reads TGTGCTAGTGGCGGAAGACAGGGCCTCGGCTATGGCTACACCTTC. It yields the protein CASGGRQGLGYGYTF.

The chain uses TRBV11-3 and TRBJ2-7; D is possibly TRBD1 (5 bases). The CDR3 extends over 13 amino acids. V gave up 3 bases and J gave up 5 bases, with 11 bases separating them. Germline V gives CDR1 SGHNT, CDR2 YENEEA. CDR3 nucleotide sequence: TGTGCCAGCAGCTTCTGGGGCGGAGACGAGCAGTACTTC. It translates to CASSFWGGDEQYF.

A few counts support this clone. V gene TRBV30 combines with J gene TRBJ1-1; D is unresolved. This CDR3 comprises 12 residues. Per the germline V gene, CDR1 is GTSNPN and CDR2 is SVGIG (reference sequence). V was shortened by 5 bases and J by 5 bases, with 12 bases between the two germline ends. CDR3 region: CAWASGRTEAFF. CDR3 sequence (DNA): TGTGCCTGGGCCAGTGGGCGAACTGAAGCTTTCTTT.

CDR3 in amino acids: CASSLGRTGVGANVLTF. In nucleotides, the CDR3 is TGTGCCAGCAGCTTAGGAAGAACAGGGGTTGGGGCCAACGTCCTGACTTTC. This sequence joins TRBV7-9 and TRBJ2-6; the match to TRBD1 covers 7 bases. This CDR3 is built from 17 residues. Per the germline V gene, CDR1 is SEHNR and CDR2 is FQNEAQ (reference sequence). Germline trimming cut 1 base from V and 3 bases from J; bases unmatched to any gene: 6.

The rearrangement links TRBV2 to TRBJ2-3; TRBD1 is a possible D gene (5 bases). V lost 7 bases, J lost 4 bases, and 15 bases lay in between. CDR3 length equals 14 residues. Germline-derived CDR1 and CDR2 are SNHLY and FYNNEI. Here the CDR3 DNA reads TGTGCCAGCAAAGGCGCAGGGCTTGCAGATACGCAGTATTTT. Protein: CASKGAGLADTQYF.

This clone was seen a single time. The chain is built from TRBV2 and TRBJ1-2, with 7 bases aligning to TRBD1. The germline gives CDR1 SNHLY, CDR2 FYNNEI. J lost 4 bases, V lost 9 bases, and 5 bases had no gene match. CDR3 length: 12 residues. CDR3 residues: CASLQGSYGYTF. The DNA of the CDR3 is TGTGCCAGTTTACAGGGGAGCTATGGCTACACCTTC.

This clone appeared once. The chain joins TRBV19 to TRBJ2-3; the match to TRBD2 covers 7 bases. The length of the CDR3 is 14 residues. Germline V gives CDR1 LNHDA, CDR2 SQIVND (reference sequence). Germline trimming cut 6 bases from V and 4 bases from J; bases unmatched to any gene: 7. This CDR3 is CASRGGLVPDTQYF. CDR3 nucleotides: TGTGCCAGTAGGGGCGGACTAGTGCCAGATACGCAGTATTTT.

The chain links TRBV2 to TRBJ2-7; tentatively, D is TRBD1 (6 bases). V gave up 6 bases and J gave up 7 bases, with 13 bases separating them. CDR1 SNHLY and CDR2 FYNNEI come from the germline V gene. The CDR3 runs 12 residues. CDR3 in amino acids: CASSSGAGEQYF. CDR3 in DNA: TGTGCCAGCAGCTCAGGGGCGGGTGAGCAGTACTTC.

This clone has more than one count but fewer than ten. The J gene is TRBJ1-1, the V gene TRBV6-6; D unresolved. The ends were cut back, 11 bases at V and 3 bases at J, with 13 bases in the middle. The length of the CDR3 is 12 residues. In germline, CDR1 is MNHNY, CDR2 SVGAGI (reference sequence). The CDR3 DNA follows: TGTGCCCTAGGACTCAAAGACACTGAAGCTTTCTTT. It specifies CALGLKDTEAFF.

The V gene is TRBV7-9, the J gene TRBJ2-1; 7 bases align to TRBD1. The V gene's germline CDR1 is SEHNR and CDR2 FQNEAQ (reference sequence). J was trimmed by 2 bases and V by 5 bases; bases with no gene match: 3. CDR3 length: 14 amino acids. The CDR3 region is CASSRGGTYNEQFF. CDR3 nucleotides: TGTGCCAGCAGCAGAGGGGGCACCTACAATGAGCAGTTCTTC.

The chain carries TRBV19 and TRBJ1-1; 7 positions match TRBD1. The CDR3 extends over 14 amino acids. The germline V gene encodes CDR1 LNHDA and CDR2 SQIVND (reference sequence). V shed 3 bases and J 1 base; nucleotides not matched to a gene: 2. CDR3 in DNA: TGTGCCAGTAGTATCCGGACAGGGAACACTGAAGCTTTCTTT. It is translated as CASSIRTGNTEAFF.

As DNA, the CDR3 is TGTGCCAGCACCCTCAGGGACTCCCGTAGCTCCTACGAGCAGTACTTC. It encodes CASTLRDSRSSYEQYF. The chain couples TRBV2 to TRBJ2-7; D may be TRBD2 (6 bases). This CDR3 has 16 amino acids. CDR1 SNHLY and CDR2 FYNNEI come from the germline V gene. Trimming took off 7 bases at V and 0 bases at J, with 19 bases between the two ends.

This clone was counted a single time. This sequence joins TRBV6-5 and TRBJ1-2; TRBD1 aligns across 9 bases. The V and J ends lost 6 bases and 4 bases, in that order; junction bases with no gene match: 9. The CDR3 sequence is 15 residues long. CDR1 and CDR2 (germline): MNHEY, SVGAGI. This CDR3 is CASRQPGQGAYGYTF. The DNA of the CDR3 is TGTGCCAGCAGACAACCGGGACAGGGTGCCTATGGCTACACCTTC.

The chain couples TRBV28 to TRBJ1-2, with TRBD1 as a possible D gene (6 bases). V was shortened by 6 bases and J by 4 bases, with 12 bases between the two germline ends. The CDR3 consists of 13 residues. Looked up from germline, CDR1 is MDHEN and CDR2 is SYDVKM. DNA of the CDR3: TGTGCCAGCAGACCGGACAGCTCCTATGGCTACACCTTC. Amino acid sequence: CASRPDSSYGYTF.

The rearrangement uses TRBV30 and TRBJ2-3; 8 bases match TRBD1. After removal of 4 bases from V and 3 bases from J, the junction contained 12 bases not matched to a gene. This CDR3 is 16 amino acids long. CDR1 and CDR2 (germline): GTSNPN, SVGIG (reference sequence). The DNA of the CDR3 is TGTGCCTGGAAAAATCGACAGGGGCGATGGACAGATACGCAGTATTTT. This gives the protein CAWKNRQGRWTDTQYF.

The V gene is TRBV18, the J gene TRBJ1-2; weak D call: TRBD1 (6 bases). Germline-derived CDR1 and CDR2 are KGHSH and LQKENI. V lost 4 bases to trimming and J lost 1 base, with 13 bases between them. This CDR3 region has 15 residues. The CDR3 loop is CASSRVAGDNYGYTF. The DNA for the CDR3 is TGTGCCAGCTCACGAGTCGCAGGGGATAACTATGGCTACACCTTC. The complete variable domain, with remaining parts taken from reference TRBV18 and TRBJ1-2, reads NAGVMQNPRHLVRRRGQEARLRCSPMKGHSHVYWYRQLPEEGLKFMVYLQKENIIDESGMPKERFSAEFPKEGPSILRIQQVVRGDSAAYFCASSRVAGDNYGYTFGSGTRLTVV.

The genes are TRBV25-1 and TRBJ1-1, with 7 bases aligning to TRBD1. This CDR3 is 15 amino acids long. V lost 5 bases and J lost 4; bases outside the gene matches: 10. Germline assignment: CDR1 MGHDK and CDR2 SYGVNS. CDR3 loop: CASSPLGGWGTEAFF. As DNA, the CDR3 is TGTGCCAGCAGTCCATTAGGGGGCTGGGGCACTGAAGCTTTCTTT.